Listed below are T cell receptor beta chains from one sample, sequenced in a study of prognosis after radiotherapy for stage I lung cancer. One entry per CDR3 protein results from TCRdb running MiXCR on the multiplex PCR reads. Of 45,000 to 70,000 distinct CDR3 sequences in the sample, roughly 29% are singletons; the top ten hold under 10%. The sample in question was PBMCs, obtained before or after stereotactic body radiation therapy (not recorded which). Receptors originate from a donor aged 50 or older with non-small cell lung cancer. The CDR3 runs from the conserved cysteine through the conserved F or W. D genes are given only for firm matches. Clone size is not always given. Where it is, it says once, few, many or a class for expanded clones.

TGTGCCAGCAGCTTAAACCCCGGGGGAGAGACCCAGTACTTC,CASSLNPGGETQYF,many,TRBJ2-5,TRBV7-3,NA
TGTGCCAGCAGCGCAAACAATGAGCAGTTCTTC,CASSANNEQFF,many,TRBJ2-1,TRBV7-9,NA
TGCAGTGCTAGTGGCTCGGACACATTCTCTGGAAACACCATATATTTT,CSASGSDTFSGNTIYF,many,TRBJ1-3,TRBV20-1,NA
TGTGCCAGCAGTACCACCGGGACAGCGGGCTATGTCTACACCTTC,CASSTTGTAGYVYTF,NA,TRBJ1-2,TRBV6-1,TRBD1
TGTGCCAGCAGCATATGGACAGGATCTAATGAAAAACTGTTTTTT,CASSIWTGSNEKLFF,few,TRBJ1-4,TRBV5-5,TRBD1
TGCGCCAGCAGCTTGGCTCCCTCTGGGGCCAACGTCCTGACTTTC,CASSLAPSGANVLTF,many,TRBJ2-6,TRBV5-1,NA
TGTGCCAGCAGCGTACTGTCGGGCTCCTACGAGCAGTACTTC,CASSVLSGSYEQYF,NA,TRBJ2-7,TRBV27,NA
TGTGCCAGCAGCGTAGATGCGCAAATCGGCAACTATGGCTACACCTTC,CASSVDAQIGNYGYTF,many,TRBJ1-2,TRBV9,NA
TGTGCCAGCATCGGGACACCCTACGCAACTAATGAAAAACTGTTTTTT,CASIGTPYATNEKLFF,many,TRBJ1-4,TRBV19,NA
TGTGCCAGCGGATTGGGATGGGTGTCCGTGTCCGGGGAGCTGTTTTTT,CASGLGWVSVSGELFF,NA,TRBJ2-2,TRBV6-1,NA
TGTGCCAGCGAGTGGGGACAGGGGAATGAGCAGTACTTC,CASEWGQGNEQYF,many,TRBJ2-7,TRBV6-1,TRBD1
TGCAGTGCTAGAGATCGGAAAGGGGTCCTCACAGATACGCAGTATTTT,CSARDRKGVLTDTQYF,many,TRBJ2-3,TRBV20-1,NA
TGTGCCAGTAGAACGGGACAGGGACATCAGCCACAGCATTTT,CASRTGQGHQPQHF,NA,TRBJ1-5,TRBV19,TRBD1
TGTGCCAGCAGCTGGGACAGCTACGAGCAGTACTTC,CASSWDSYEQYF,many,TRBJ2-7,TRBV5-6,TRBD1
TGTGCCAGCAGCGGGCCCCAGGGACGTCAGACTACTAGATACTACGAGCAGTACTTC,CASSGPQGRQTTRYYEQYF,few,TRBJ2-7,TRBV7-2,NA
TGTGCCAGCAGTCCGGGGGCGGGCCCAAGTGAAAAACTGTTTTTT,CASSPGAGPSEKLFF,many,TRBJ1-4,TRBV28,NA
TGTGCCAGCAGTGTGCCATTGGCCCCCGATGAGCAGTTCTTC,CASSVPLAPDEQFF,NA,TRBJ2-1,TRBV6-4,NA
TGTGCCAGCAGCTCCCGGGGGGCTAGCACAGATACGCAGTATTTT,CASSSRGASTDTQYF,NA,TRBJ2-3,TRBV5-6,NA
TGTGCCAGCGGAAGAAAAGGGGTAACCTACAATGAGCAGTTCTTC,CASGRKGVTYNEQFF,NA,TRBJ2-1,TRBV12-3/TRBV12-4,NA
TGCGCCAGCAGCCAAGAATTGACAGTCTACTCTGGAAACACCATATATTTT,CASSQELTVYSGNTIYF,few,TRBJ1-3,TRBV4-1,NA
TGTGCCAGCAGCGGGGGAGGGTCGTACACAGATACGCAGTATTTT,CASSGGGSYTDTQYF,many,TRBJ2-3,TRBV7-9,TRBD2
TGTGCCAGTAGTAGCGAGGGAGGAACAGATACGCAGTATTTT,CASSSEGGTDTQYF,many,TRBJ2-3,TRBV19,NA
TGTGCCAGCAGGGGGACATCTCGAGGGACTGAAGCTTTCTTT,CASRGTSRGTEAFF,many,TRBJ1-1,TRBV12-3/TRBV12-4,NA
TGTGCCAGCAGCACTAGCGGGGGCACAGATACGCAGTATTTT,CASSTSGGTDTQYF,many,TRBJ2-3,TRBV5-4,TRBD2
TGCGCCAGCAGCGGTAGCAATGAGCAGTTCTTC,CASSGSNEQFF,many,TRBJ2-1,TRBV10-2,NA
TGTGCCAGCACTGCCCTAGTCGGGAGAAACATTCAGTACTTC,CASTALVGRNIQYF,NA,TRBJ2-4,TRBV5-8,NA
TGTGCCAGCAAACCCGACGGACGGGGAGGCTACACCTTC,CASKPDGRGGYTF,many,TRBJ1-2,TRBV6-2/TRBV6-3,NA
TGTGCCAGCAGTCCGGGACAGGGCCCCAATGAGCAGTTCTTC,CASSPGQGPNEQFF,many,TRBJ2-1,TRBV6-4,TRBD1
TGTGCCAGTAGTTCAGATATGGGAAGGAGAAGCAAACAGCCCCAGAATTTT,CASSSDMGRRSKQPQNF,NA,TRBJ1-5,TRBV19,NA
TGTGCCAGCCGGGGACAGGGACGTTACGAGCAGTACTTC,CASRGQGRYEQYF,many,TRBJ2-7,TRBV2,TRBD1
TGTGCCAGCAGCCCAATGCGTCCCGGGGCCGACACCGGGGAGCTGTTTTTT,CASSPMRPGADTGELFF,many,TRBJ2-2,TRBV7-3,NA
TGCAGTGCTAGAGATCACACCAACTATGGCTACACCTTC,CSARDHTNYGYTF,many,TRBJ1-2,TRBV20-1,NA
TGTACATCGCGGGAACCAGCGATACCTGAAGCTTTCTTT,CTSREPAIPEAFF,many,TRBJ1-1,TRBV6-1,NA
TGCGCCAGCAGCCCAATCGGAGAAGCGGAGAACACTGAAGCTTTCTTT,CASSPIGEAENTEAFF,many,TRBJ1-1,TRBV4-1,NA
TGCAGTGCTAGAATCTCGTCCTACGAGCAGTACTTC,CSARISSYEQYF,many,TRBJ2-7,TRBV20-1,NA
TGCAGTGCACCTAGCAGGGGGGCCGTCCTCTATGAGCAGTTCTTC,CSAPSRGAVLYEQFF,few,TRBJ2-1,TRBV20-1,NA